This T cell receptor beta chain comes out of a study of spatial heterogeneity in lung cancer. TCRdb analysed the 5' RACE reads with MiXCR anew, one entry per CDR3 protein. Of 3,200 or so distinct CDR3 sequences listed, approximately 17% are singletons. This sample's time point: sample taken at primary tumor resection. Extraction of whole RNA from tumor, nontumor lung or frozen PBMC preceded unsorted sequencing. Trimming shortened V by 6 bases and J by 1 base, and 13 bases separated the two germline ends. CDR3 length equals 16 residues. Many counts were recorded for this clonotype. This sequence originates from a female donor with early-stage non-small cell lung cancer. The chain recombines TRBV12-3 or TRBV12-4 with TRBJ2-6, with a tentative D call TRBD1 (5 bases). Sample: PBMCs, taken at surgery. DNA for the CDR3: TGTGCCAGCAGCCCGATTCAGGGATCTGGGGCCAACGTCCTGACTTTC. Encoded protein: CASSPIQGSGANVLTF.